This TCR beta chain was recorded in a study of shared T cell receptors in the human thymus. V lost 5 bases to trimming and J lost 0 bases; unmatched junction nucleotides: 4. Germline V gives CDR1 SEHNR, CDR2 FQNEAQ (reference sequence). This CDR3 is built from 16 residues. Clones were sequenced by immunoSEQ multiplex PCR, and TCRdb holds only the in-frame ones, with some missing. The sample lists about 500,000 clones; 75% to 85% were seen once. The data were also submitted as part of a second study, on human thymus T cells.

The chain is built from TRBV7-9 and TRBJ2-7; 13 bases map to TRBD2. Sequencing was done on a sample of thymocytes. The clonotype was recovered from a boy under two years old with a congenital heart defect. The CDR3, as DNA: TGTGCCAGCAGCCTCCGGACTAGCGGGAGCTCCTACGAGCAGTACTTC. Its translation: CASSLRTSGSSYEQYF.